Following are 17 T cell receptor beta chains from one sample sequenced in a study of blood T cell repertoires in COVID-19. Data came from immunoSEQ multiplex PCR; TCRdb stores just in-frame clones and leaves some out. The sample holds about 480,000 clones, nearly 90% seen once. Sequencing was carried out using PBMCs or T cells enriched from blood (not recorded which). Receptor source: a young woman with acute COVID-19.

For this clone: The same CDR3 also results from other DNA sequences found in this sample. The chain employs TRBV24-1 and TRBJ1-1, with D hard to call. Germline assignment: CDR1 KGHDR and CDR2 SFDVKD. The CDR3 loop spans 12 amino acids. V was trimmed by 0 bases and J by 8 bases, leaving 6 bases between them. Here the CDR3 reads CATSDLAGEAFF. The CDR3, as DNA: TGTGCCACCAGTGATTTGGCGGGGGAAGCTTTCTTT.

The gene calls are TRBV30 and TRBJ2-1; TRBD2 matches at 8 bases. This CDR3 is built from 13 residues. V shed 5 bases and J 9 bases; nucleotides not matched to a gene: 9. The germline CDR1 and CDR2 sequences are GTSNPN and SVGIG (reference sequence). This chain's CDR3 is CAWGAGALSEQFF. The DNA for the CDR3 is TGTGCCTGGGGAGCGGGAGCACTTAGTGAGCAGTTCTTC.

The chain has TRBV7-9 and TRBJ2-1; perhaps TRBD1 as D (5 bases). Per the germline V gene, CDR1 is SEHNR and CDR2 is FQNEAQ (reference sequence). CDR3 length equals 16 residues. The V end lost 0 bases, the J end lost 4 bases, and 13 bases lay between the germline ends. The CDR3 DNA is TGTGCCAGCAGCTTAGCGGGCAGGGTCAGATACAATGAGCAGTTCTTC. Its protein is CASSLAGRVRYNEQFF. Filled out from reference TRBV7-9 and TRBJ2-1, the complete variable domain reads DTGVSQNPRHKITKRGQNVTFRCDPISEHNRLYWYRQTLGQGPEFLTYFQNEAQLEKSRLLSDRFSAERPKGSFSTLEIQRTEQGDSAMYLCASSLAGRVRYNEQFFGPGTRLTVL.

The DNA for the CDR3 is TGCGCCAGCAGCCAAGATCCCGGCGGGAGGGCCCTCAATGAGCAGTTCTTC. Translation: CASSQDPGGRALNEQFF. This chain links TRBV4-1 with TRBJ2-1, with 9 positions matching TRBD2. CDR1 MGHRA and CDR2 YSYEKL come from the germline V gene. Unmatched junction bases numbered 9, after V lost 0 bases and J lost 6 bases. This CDR3 is 17 amino acids long.

For the CDR3, the DNA is TGTGCCAGCAGCTTGGAAGCGGGGAACACTGAAGCTTTCTTT. It translates to CASSLEAGNTEAFF. The chain carries TRBV5-8 and TRBJ1-1; D ambiguous. Per germline, CDR1 SGHTS and CDR2 YDEGEE. V lost 0 bases and J 1 base, leaving 7 bases between the germline ends. This CDR3 has 14 residues.

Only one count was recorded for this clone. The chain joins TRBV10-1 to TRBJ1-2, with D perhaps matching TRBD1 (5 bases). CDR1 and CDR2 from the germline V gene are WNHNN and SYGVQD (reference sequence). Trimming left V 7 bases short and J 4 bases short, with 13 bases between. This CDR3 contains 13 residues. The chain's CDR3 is CASTPGRVYGYTF. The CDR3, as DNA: TGCGCCAGCACCCCCGGCAGGGTCTATGGCTACACCTTC.

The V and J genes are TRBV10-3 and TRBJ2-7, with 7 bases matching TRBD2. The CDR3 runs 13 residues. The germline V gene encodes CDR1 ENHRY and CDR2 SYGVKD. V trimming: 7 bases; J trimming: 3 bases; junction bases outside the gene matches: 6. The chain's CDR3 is CAITGGSGYEQYF. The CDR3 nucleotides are TGTGCCATCACGGGGGGATCGGGCTACGAGCAGTACTTC.

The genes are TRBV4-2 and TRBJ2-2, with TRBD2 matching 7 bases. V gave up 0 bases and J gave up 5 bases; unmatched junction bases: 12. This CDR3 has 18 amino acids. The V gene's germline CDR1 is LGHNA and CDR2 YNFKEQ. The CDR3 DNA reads TGTGCCAGCAGCCAAGATACCTCCGGACTAGGCGGGACCGGGGAGCTGTTTTTT. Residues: CASSQDTSGLGGTGELFF.

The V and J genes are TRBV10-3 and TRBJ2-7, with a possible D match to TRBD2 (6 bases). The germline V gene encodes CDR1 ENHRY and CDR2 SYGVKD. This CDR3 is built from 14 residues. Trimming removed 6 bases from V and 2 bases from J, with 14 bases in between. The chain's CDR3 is CAISRLARAYEQYF. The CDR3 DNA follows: TGTGCCATCAGCCGGCTAGCGCGAGCCTACGAGCAGTACTTC.

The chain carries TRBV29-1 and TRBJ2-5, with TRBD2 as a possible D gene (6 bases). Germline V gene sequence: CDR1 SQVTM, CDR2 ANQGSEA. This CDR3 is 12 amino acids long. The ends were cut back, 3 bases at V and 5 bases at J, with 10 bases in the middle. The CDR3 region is CSVDTGVETQYF. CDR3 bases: TGCAGCGTTGATACGGGGGTCGAGACCCAGTACTTC. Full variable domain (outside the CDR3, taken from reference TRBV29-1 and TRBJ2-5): SAVISQKPSRDICQRGTSLTIQCQVDSQVTMMFWYRQQPGQSLTLIATANQGSEATYESGFVIDKFPISRPNLTFSTLTVSNMSPEDSSIYLCSVDTGVETQYFGPGTRLLVL.

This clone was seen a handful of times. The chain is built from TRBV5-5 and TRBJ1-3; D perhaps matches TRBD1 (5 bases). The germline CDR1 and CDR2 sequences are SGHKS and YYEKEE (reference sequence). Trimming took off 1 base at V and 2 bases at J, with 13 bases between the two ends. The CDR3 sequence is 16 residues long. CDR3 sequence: CASSLQLPGTGNTIYF. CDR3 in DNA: TGTGCCAGCAGCTTGCAACTACCAGGGACTGGAAACACCATATATTTT.

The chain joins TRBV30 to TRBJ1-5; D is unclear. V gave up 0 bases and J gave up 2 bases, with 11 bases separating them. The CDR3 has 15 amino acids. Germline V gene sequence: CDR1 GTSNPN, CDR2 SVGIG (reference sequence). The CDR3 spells CAWSVRRPGNQPQHF. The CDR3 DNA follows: TGTGCCTGGAGTGTACGGCGGCCTGGCAATCAGCCCCAGCATTTT.

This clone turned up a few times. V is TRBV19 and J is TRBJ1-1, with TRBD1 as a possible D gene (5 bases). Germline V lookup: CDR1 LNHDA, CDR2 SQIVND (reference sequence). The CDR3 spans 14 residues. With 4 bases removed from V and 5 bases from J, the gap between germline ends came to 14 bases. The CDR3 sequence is CASSTGLEGTEAFF. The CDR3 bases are TGTGCCAGTAGTACGGGATTGGAGGGGACTGAAGCTTTCTTT. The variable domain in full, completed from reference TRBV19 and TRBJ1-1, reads DGGITQSPKYLFRKEGQNVTLSCEQNLNHDAMYWYRQDPGQGLRLIYYSQIVNDFQKGDIAEGYSVSREKKESFPLTVTSAQKNPTAFYLCASSTGLEGTEAFFGQGTRLTVV.

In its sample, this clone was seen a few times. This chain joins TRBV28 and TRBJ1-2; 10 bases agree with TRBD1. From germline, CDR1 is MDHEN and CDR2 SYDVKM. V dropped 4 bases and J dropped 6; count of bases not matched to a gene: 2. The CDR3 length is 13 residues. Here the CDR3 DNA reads TGTGCCAGCAGTTCGGGACAGGGGAATGGCTACACCTTC. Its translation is CASSSGQGNGYTF.

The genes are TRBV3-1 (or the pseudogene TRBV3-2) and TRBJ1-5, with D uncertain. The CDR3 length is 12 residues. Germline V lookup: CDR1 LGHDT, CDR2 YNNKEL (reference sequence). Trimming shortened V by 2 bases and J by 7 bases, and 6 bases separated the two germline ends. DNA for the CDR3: TGTGCCAGCAGCCAAAACAGACAGCCCCAGCATTTT. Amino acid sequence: CASSQNRQPQHF.

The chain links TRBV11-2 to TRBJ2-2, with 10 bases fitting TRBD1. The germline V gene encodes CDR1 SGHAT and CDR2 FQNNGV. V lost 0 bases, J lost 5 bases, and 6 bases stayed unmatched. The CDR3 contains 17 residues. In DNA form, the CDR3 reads TGTGCCAGCAGCTTAGACGGGACAGGGGCGGGAACCGGGGAGCTGTTTTTT. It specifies CASSLDGTGAGTGELFF.

CDR3 residues: CASSLGGQSDYEQYF. In DNA form, the CDR3 reads TGTGCCAGCAGTTTAGGGGGCCAGTCCGATTACGAGCAGTACTTC. The V call is TRBV28, the J call TRBJ2-7; D is possibly TRBD1 (6 bases). This CDR3 has 15 residues. Germline V gene data show CDR1 as MDHEN and CDR2 as SYDVKM. V lost 2 bases, J lost 4 bases, and 15 bases lay in between.